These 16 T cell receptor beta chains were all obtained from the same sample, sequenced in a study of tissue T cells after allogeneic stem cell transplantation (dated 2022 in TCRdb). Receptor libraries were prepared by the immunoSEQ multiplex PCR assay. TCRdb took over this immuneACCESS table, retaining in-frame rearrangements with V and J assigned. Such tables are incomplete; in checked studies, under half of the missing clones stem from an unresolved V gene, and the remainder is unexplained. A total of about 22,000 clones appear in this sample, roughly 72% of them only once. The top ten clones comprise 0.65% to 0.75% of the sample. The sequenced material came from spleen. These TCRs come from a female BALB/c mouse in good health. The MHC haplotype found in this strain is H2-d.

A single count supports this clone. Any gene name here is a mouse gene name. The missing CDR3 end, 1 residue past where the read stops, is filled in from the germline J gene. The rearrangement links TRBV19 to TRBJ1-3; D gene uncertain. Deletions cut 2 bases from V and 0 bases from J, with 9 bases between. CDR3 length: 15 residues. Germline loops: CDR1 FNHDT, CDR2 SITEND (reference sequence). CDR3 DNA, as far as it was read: TGTGCCAGCAGTATCAGAAAAAATTCTGGAAATACGCTCTAT. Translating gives CASSIRKNSGNTLY. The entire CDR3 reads CASSIRKNSGNTLYF.

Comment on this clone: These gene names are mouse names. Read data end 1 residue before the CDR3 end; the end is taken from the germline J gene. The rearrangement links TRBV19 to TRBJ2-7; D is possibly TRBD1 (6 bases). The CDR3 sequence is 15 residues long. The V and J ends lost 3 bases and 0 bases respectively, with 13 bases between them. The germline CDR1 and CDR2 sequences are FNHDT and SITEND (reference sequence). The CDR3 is CASSKRDTLSYEQYF. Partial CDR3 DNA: TGTGCCAGCAGTAAAAGGGACACCCTCTCCTATGAACAGTAC. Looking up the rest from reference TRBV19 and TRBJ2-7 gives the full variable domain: GGIITQTPKFLIGQEGQKLTLKCQQNFNHDTMYWYRQDSGKGLRLIYYSITENDLQKGDLSEGYDASREKKSSFSLTVTSAQKNEMAVFLCASSKRDTLSYEQYFGPGTRLTVL.

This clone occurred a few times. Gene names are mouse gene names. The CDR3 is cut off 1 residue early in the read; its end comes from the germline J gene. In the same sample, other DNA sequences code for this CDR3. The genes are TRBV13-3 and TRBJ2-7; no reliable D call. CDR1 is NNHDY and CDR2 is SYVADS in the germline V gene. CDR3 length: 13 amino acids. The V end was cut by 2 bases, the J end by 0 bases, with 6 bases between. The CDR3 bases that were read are TGTGCCAGCAGTGACAGAAGCTCCTATGAACAGTAC. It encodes CASSDRSSYEQY. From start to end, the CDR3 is CASSDRSSYEQYF.

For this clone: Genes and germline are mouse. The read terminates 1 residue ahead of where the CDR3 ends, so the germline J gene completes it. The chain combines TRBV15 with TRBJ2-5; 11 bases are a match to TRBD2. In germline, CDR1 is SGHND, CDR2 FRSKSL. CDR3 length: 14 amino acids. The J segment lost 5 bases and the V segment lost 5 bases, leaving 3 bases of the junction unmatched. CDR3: CASSRLGGGDTQYF. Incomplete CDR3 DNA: TGTGCCAGCAGTCGACTGGGGGGGGGAGACACCCAGTAC.

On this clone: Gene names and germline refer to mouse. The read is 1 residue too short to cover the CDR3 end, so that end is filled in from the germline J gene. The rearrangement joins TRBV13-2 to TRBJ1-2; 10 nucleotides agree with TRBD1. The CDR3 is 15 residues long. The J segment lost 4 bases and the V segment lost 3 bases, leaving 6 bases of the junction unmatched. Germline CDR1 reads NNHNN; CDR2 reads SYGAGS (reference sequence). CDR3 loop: CASGGTGTGVSDYTF. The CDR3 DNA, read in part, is TGTGCCAGCGGTGGTACCGGGACAGGGGTCTCCGACTACACC.

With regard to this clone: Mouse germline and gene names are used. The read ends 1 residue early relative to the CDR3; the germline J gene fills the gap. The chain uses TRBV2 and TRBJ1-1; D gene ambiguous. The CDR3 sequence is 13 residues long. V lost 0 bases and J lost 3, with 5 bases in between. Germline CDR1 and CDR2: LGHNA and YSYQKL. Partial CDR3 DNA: TGTGCCAGCAGCCAAGACTCGGACACAGAAGTCTTC. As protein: CASSQDSDTEVF. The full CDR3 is CASSQDSDTEVFF.

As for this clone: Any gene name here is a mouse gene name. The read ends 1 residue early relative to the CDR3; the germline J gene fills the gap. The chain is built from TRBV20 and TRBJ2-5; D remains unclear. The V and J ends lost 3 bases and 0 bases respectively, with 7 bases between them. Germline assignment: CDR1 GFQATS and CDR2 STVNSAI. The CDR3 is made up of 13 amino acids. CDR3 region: CGARPTNQDTQYF. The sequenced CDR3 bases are TGTGGTGCTAGACCCACAAACCAAGACACCCAGTAC. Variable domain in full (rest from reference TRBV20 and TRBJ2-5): GALVYQYPRRTICKSGTSMRMECQAVGFQATSVAWYRQSPQKTFELIALSTVNSAIKYEQNFTQEKFPISHPNLSFSSMTVLNAYLEDRGLYLCGARPTNQDTQYFGPGTRLLVL.

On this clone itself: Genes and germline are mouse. Partial CDR3 DNA: TGTGCCAGCAGTAAAGGGAACACCTTGTAC. Protein sequence: CASSKGNTLY. The full CDR3 is CASSKGNTLYF. The chain links TRBV19 to TRBJ2-4; D remains unclear. The read halts 1 residue ahead of the CDR3 end, with the missing end drawn from the germline J gene. Germline-derived CDR1 and CDR2 are FNHDT and SITEND (reference sequence). The CDR3 loop spans 11 amino acids. V lost 3 bases to trimming and J lost 6 bases, with 5 bases between them.

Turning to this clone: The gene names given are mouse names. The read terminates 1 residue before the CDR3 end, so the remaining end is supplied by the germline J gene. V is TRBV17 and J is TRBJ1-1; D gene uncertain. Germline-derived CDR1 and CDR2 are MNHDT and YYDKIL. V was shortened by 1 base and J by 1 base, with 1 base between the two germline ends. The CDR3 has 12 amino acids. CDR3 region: CASSRGNTEVFF. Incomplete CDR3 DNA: TGTGCTAGCAGTAGAGGGAACACAGAAGTCTTC. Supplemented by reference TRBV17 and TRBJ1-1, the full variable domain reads DTTVKQNPRYKLARVGKPVNLICSQTMNHDTMYWYQKKPNQAPKLLLFYYDKILNREADTFEKFQSSRPNNSFCSLYIGSAGLEYSAMYLCASSRGNTEVFFGKGTRLTVV.

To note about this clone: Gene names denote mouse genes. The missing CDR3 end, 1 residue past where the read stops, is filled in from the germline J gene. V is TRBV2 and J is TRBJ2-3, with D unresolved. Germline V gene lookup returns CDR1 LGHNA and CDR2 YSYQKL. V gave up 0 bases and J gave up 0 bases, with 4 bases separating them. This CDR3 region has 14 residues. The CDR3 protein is CASSQELSAETLYF. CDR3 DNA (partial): TGTGCCAGCAGCCAAGAACTGAGTGCAGAAACGCTGTAT.

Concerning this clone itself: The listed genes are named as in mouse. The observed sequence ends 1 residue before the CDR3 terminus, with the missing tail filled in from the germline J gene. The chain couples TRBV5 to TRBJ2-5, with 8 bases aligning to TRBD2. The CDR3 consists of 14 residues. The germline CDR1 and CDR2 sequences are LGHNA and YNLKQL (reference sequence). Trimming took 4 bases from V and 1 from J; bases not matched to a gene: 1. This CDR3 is CASSPLGDQDTQYF. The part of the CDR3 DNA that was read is TGTGCCAGCAGCCCACTGGGGGACCAAGACACCCAGTAC.

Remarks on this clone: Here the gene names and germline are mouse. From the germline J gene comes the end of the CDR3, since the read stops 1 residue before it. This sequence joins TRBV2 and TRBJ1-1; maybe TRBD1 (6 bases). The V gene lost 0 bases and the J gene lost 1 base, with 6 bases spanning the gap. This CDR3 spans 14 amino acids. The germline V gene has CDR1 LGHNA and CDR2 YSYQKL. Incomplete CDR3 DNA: TGTGCCAGCAGCCAAGACAGGGGAAACACAGAAGTCTTC. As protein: CASSQDRGNTEVF. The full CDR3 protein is CASSQDRGNTEVFF.

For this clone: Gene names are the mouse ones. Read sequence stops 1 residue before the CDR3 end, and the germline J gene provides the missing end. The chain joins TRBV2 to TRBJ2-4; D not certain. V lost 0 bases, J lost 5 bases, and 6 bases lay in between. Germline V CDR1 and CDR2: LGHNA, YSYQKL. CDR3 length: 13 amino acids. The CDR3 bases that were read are TGTGCCAGCAGCCAAGATTCCAGAAACACCTTGTAC. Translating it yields CASSQDSRNTLY. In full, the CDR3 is CASSQDSRNTLYF.

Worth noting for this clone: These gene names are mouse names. The CDR3 loop is CASRDRNNQAPLF. The CDR3 DNA, read in part, is TGTGCCAGCAGAGACAGAAACAACCAGGCTCCGCTT. This chain links TRBV19 with TRBJ1-5; perhaps TRBD1 as D (5 bases). The CDR3 is cut off 1 residue early in the read; its end comes from the germline J gene. Germline lookup yields CDR1 FNHDT and CDR2 SITEND (reference sequence). Trimming took off 5 bases at V and 1 base at J, with 7 bases between the two ends. CDR3 length: 13 residues.

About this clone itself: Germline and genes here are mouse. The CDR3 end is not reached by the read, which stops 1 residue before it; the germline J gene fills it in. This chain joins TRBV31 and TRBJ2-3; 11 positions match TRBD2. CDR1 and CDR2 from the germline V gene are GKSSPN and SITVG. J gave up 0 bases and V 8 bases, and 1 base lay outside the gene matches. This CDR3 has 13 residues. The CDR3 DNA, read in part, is TGTGCCGGGACTGGGGGTAGTGCAGAAACGCTGTAT. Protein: CAGTGGSAETLY. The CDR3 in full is CAGTGGSAETLYF. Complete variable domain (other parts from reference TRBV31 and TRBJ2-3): AQTIHQWPVAEIKAVGSPLSLGCTIKGKSSPNLYWYWQATGGTLQQLFYSITVGQVESVVQLNLSASRPKDDQFILSTEKLLLSHSGFYLCAGTGGSAETLYFGSGTRLTVL.

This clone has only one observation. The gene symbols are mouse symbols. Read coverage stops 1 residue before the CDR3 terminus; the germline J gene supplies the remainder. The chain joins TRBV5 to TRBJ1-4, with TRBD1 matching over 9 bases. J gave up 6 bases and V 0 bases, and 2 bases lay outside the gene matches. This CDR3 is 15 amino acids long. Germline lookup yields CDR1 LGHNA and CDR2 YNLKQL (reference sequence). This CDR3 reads CASSQDGQGHERLFF. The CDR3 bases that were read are TGTGCCAGCAGCCAAGATGGACAGGGGCACGAAAGATTATTT.